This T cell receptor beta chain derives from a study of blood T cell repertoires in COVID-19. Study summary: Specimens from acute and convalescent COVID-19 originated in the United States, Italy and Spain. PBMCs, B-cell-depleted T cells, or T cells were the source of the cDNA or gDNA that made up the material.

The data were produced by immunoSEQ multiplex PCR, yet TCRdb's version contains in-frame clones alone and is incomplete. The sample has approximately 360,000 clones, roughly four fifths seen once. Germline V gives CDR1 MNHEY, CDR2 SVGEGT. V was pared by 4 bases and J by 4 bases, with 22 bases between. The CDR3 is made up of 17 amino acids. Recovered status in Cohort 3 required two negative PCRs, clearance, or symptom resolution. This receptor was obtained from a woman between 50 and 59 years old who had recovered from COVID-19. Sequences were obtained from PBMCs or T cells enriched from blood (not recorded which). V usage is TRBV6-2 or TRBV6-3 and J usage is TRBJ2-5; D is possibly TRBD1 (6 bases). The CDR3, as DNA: TGTGCCAGCAGTTCCTCAATCGGACAGCCGGCCGGAGAGACCCAGTACTTC. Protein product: CASSSSIGQPAGETQYF.